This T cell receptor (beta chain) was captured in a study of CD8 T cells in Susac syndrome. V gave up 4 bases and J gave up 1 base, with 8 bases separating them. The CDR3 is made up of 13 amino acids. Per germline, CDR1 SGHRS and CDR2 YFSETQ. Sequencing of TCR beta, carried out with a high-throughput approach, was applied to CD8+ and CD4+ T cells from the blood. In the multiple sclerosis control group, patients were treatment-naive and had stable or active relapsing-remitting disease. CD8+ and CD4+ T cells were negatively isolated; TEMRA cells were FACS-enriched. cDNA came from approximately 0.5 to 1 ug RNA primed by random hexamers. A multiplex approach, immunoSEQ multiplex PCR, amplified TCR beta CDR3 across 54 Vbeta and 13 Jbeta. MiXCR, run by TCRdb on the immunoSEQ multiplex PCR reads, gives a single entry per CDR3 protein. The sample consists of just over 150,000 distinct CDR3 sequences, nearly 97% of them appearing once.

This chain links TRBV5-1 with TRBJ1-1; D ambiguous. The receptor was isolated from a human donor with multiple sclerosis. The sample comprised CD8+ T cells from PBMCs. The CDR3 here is CASSHGRNTEAFF. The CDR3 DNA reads TGCGCCAGCAGCCACGGACGGAACACTGAAGCTTTCTTT.